What follows are 20 T cell receptor beta chains derived from one specimen sequenced in a study of cytomegalovirus exposure and HLA in healthy donors. 13 Jbeta primers and 60 Vbeta primers were used for the PCR. The assay was immunoSEQ multiplex PCR, and TCRdb's table has in-frame clones only and misses some. The sample comprises around 90,000 clones, roughly 85% of which are singletons, and 6.5% to 9% rests with the top ten. Sequencing used PBMCs. The receptor set was obtained from a man aged 35 to 55 in good health and CMV-seropositive.

CDR3 sequence reads: CASSDRNYGYTF. For the CDR3, the DNA is TGCGCCAGCAGTGACCGTAACTATGGCTACACCTTC. V and J are TRBV10-2 and TRBJ1-2; D is ambiguous. Germline loops: CDR1 WSHSY, CDR2 SAAADI. Deletions cut 3 bases from V and 1 base from J, with 3 bases between. The CDR3 has 12 amino acids.

The chain is built from TRBV7-2 and TRBJ1-5; no reliable D call. V lost 1 base, J lost 3 bases, and 13 bases lay in between. The CDR3 extends over 16 amino acids. Germline CDR1 SGHTA, CDR2 FQGNSA. The DNA for the CDR3 is TGTGCCAGCAGCTTAGGAGGGATGGAGTTCAATCAGCCCCAGCATTTT. Its protein product is CASSLGGMEFNQPQHF.

This clone was seen just once. The V gene is TRBV30, the J gene TRBJ1-4, with a tentative D call TRBD1 (5 bases). Trimming took off 3 bases at V and 8 bases at J, with 13 bases between the two ends. The CDR3 runs to 13 residues. The germline V gene has CDR1 GTSNPN and CDR2 SVGIG (reference sequence). This CDR3 reads CAWSSRVGEKLFF. The CDR3, as DNA: TGTGCCTGGAGCAGCAGGGTAGGCGAAAAACTGTTTTTT. Using reference TRBV30 and TRBJ1-4 for the parts outside the CDR3, the full variable domain is SQTIHQWPATLVQPVGSPLSLECTVEGTSNPNLYWYRQAAGRGLQLLFYSVGIGQISSEVPQNLSASRPQDRQFILSSKKLLLSDSGFYLCAWSSRVGEKLFFGSGTQLSVL.

The sample holds one count of this clone. The chain is built from TRBV27 and TRBJ2-1; 8 bases are a match to TRBD2. Germline V gene lookup returns CDR1 MNHEY and CDR2 SMNVEV (reference sequence). V shed 1 base, J shed 8 bases, and the junction held 7 bases outside the gene matches. The CDR3 contains 15 residues. CDR3: CASSLYRGGADEQFF. The CDR3 DNA is TGTGCCAGCAGTTTATACCGGGGGGGGGCGGATGAGCAGTTCTTC.

This clone was found once. The chain has TRBV6-1 and TRBJ1-2; a weak D match, TRBD1 (5 bases). The CDR3 contains 14 residues. Trimming shortened V by 6 bases and J by 5 bases, and 16 bases separated the two germline ends. Germline V gives CDR1 MNHNS, CDR2 SASEGT. CDR3 protein: CASRQDTDDYGYTF. The CDR3 region has the DNA TGTGCCAGCAGACAGGACACGGACGATTATGGCTACACCTTC.

This clone turned up a few times. The J gene is TRBJ2-1, the V gene TRBV2; TRBD1 agrees at 8 bases. The CDR3 length is 15 residues. CDR1 is SNHLY and CDR2 is FYNNEI in the germline V gene. V was clipped by 1 base and J by 6 bases; unmatched bases: 5. The DNA for the CDR3 is TGTGCCAGCAGTGAAGGTCAGGGGGCCGGCAATGAGCAGTTCTTC. Translated: CASSEGQGAGNEQFF.

Concerning this clone: Its ends do not fully match the called genes, so a read error is possible. CDR3 coding DNA: TGTGCTAGCAGCCTGGGACTAGCGGGAACGGGGGAGCTGTTTTTT. It yields the protein CASSLGLAGTGELFF. J is TRBJ2-2 and V is TRBV7-7, with TRBD2 matching 13 bases. CDR1 and CDR2 from the germline V gene are SSHAT and FNYEAQ (reference sequence). This CDR3 is 15 amino acids long.

Only one count was recorded for this clone. This chain links TRBV30 with TRBJ2-1, with D possibly being TRBD2 (6 bases). This CDR3 spans 16 amino acids. Germline assignment: CDR1 GTSNPN and CDR2 SVGIG (reference sequence). Deletions cut 0 bases from V and 0 bases from J, with 12 bases between. In DNA form, the CDR3 reads TGTGCCTGGAGTGTAAACGTCGGGGGCTCCTACAATGAGCAGTTCTTC. This encodes CAWSVNVGGSYNEQFF.

The chain joins TRBV5-4 to TRBJ2-5, with TRBD2 identical over 11 bases. Germline CDR1 reads SGHNT; CDR2 reads YYREEE (reference sequence). The CDR3 is 16 amino acids. The V gene end was trimmed by 6 bases and the J gene end by 1 base; junction bases not matched to a gene: 8. CDR3 in DNA: TGTGCCAGCACCTTCGCCCTAGCGGGGGGCCAAGAGACCCAGTACTTC. The encoded protein is CASTFALAGGQETQYF.

This clone was seen a handful of times. The chain links TRBV12-5 to TRBJ1-2, with a tentative D call TRBD1 (5 bases). With 5 bases removed from V and 3 bases from J, the gap between germline ends came to 10 bases. The CDR3 has 13 amino acids. From germline, CDR1 is LGHNT and CDR2 FRNRAP. CDR3 nucleotide sequence: TGTGCTAGTGGTCCAACAGGTGACTATGGCTACACCTTC. This translates into CASGPTGDYGYTF.

J is TRBJ1-1 and V is TRBV7-9, with D tentatively TRBD1 (6 bases). This CDR3 is 14 amino acids long. Trimming removed 2 bases at V and 4 bases at J, with 11 bases between. CDR1 and CDR2 from the germline V gene are SEHNR and FQNEAQ (reference sequence). CDR3 coding DNA: TGTGCCAGCAGCTTAAATACAGGGTTCACTGAAGCTTTCTTT. It is translated as CASSLNTGFTEAFF.

The chain carries TRBV12-5 and TRBJ2-3; 13 bases are a match to TRBD2. Germline loops: CDR1 LGHNT, CDR2 FRNRAP. The CDR3 spans 17 residues. J gave up 1 base and V 5 bases, and 6 bases lay outside the gene matches. CDR3 in amino acids: CASGRTSGGWGTDTQYF. The CDR3, as DNA: TGTGCTAGTGGTCGGACTAGCGGGGGCTGGGGCACAGATACGCAGTATTTT.

V is TRBV7-2 and J is TRBJ1-6; 11 nucleotides match TRBD1. Trimming at V came to 1 base and at J to 7 bases, leaving 3 bases not matched to a gene. The germline gives CDR1 SGHTA, CDR2 FQGNSA. The CDR3 extends over 16 amino acids. This CDR3 reads CASSLVGTGGNSPLHF. The CDR3 region has the DNA TGTGCCAGCAGCTTAGTTGGGACAGGGGGGAATTCACCCCTCCACTTT.

The rearrangement links TRBV5-4 to TRBJ2-3; D gene uncertain. The CDR3 contains 12 residues. Germline V CDR1 and CDR2: SGHNT, YYREEE (reference sequence). Trimming removed 7 bases from V and 2 bases from J, with 8 bases in between. The CDR3 DNA follows: TGTGCCAGCGCGAGAAACACAGATACGCAGTATTTT. This encodes CASARNTDTQYF. The full variable domain, its missing parts supplied by reference TRBV5-4 and TRBJ2-3, is ETGVTQSPTHLIKTRGQQVTLRCSSQSGHNTVSWYQQALGQGPQFIFQYYREEENGRGNFPPRFSGLQFPNYSSELNVNALELDDSALYLCASARNTDTQYFGPGTRLTVL.

V is TRBV7-9 and J is TRBJ1-4; 7 nucleotides align to TRBD1. The V gene end was trimmed by 2 bases and the J gene end by 4 bases; junction bases not matched to a gene: 4. The CDR3 sequence is 15 residues long. Per the germline V gene, CDR1 is SEHNR and CDR2 is FQNEAQ (reference sequence). The CDR3 region has the DNA TGTGCCAGCAGCTTAACGGACAGGTTTAATGAAAAACTGTTTTTT. Translating gives CASSLTDRFNEKLFF.

The V gene is TRBV2, the J gene TRBJ1-1; possible D gene TRBD1, 6 bases. CDR3 length: 14 amino acids. Trimming removed 6 bases at V and 4 bases at J, with 15 bases between. Germline V gene lookup returns CDR1 SNHLY and CDR2 FYNNEI. In DNA, the CDR3 is TGTGCCAGCAGGATCGCAGGGGTTGGCACTGAAGCTTTCTTT. Residues: CASRIAGVGTEAFF.

V is TRBV11-2 and J is TRBJ2-3; 8 bases agree with TRBD2. The CDR3 length is 16 residues. The junction had 5 bases not matched to a gene; V was cut back by 1 base and J by 2 bases. The germline V gene has CDR1 SGHAT and CDR2 FQNNGV. The CDR3 DNA is TGTGCCAGCAGCTTAGGACCGGGAGGGGTCACAGATACGCAGTATTTT. This encodes CASSLGPGGVTDTQYF.

The chain recombines TRBV7-3 with TRBJ2-6, with no clear D. V was clipped by 2 bases and J by 2 bases, with 10 bases between them. This CDR3 is 16 amino acids long. Germline V gives CDR1 SGHTA, CDR2 FQGTGA. DNA for the CDR3: TGTGCCAGCAGCTTAGATCGTCGGGCTGGGGCCAACGTCCTGACTTTC. It codes for CASSLDRRAGANVLTF.

V is TRBV28 and J is TRBJ2-3; tentative D call: TRBD2 (6 bases). CDR1 and CDR2 from the germline V gene are MDHEN and SYDVKM. The CDR3 loop spans 14 amino acids. The ends were cut back, 7 bases at V and 1 base at J, with 12 bases in the middle. CDR3 sequence: CASTSASGTDTQYF. As DNA, the CDR3 is TGTGCCAGCACATCCGCTAGCGGCACAGATACGCAGTATTTT.

The rearrangement joins TRBV6-5 to TRBJ1-1, with 11 bases aligning to TRBD1. CDR1 MNHEY and CDR2 SVGAGI come from the germline V gene. The CDR3 spans 15 residues. The V gene end was trimmed by 6 bases and the J gene end by 0 bases; junction bases not matched to a gene: 3. This CDR3 is CASRRTGGLNTEAFF. In nucleotides, the CDR3 is TGTGCCAGCAGGAGGACAGGGGGCCTGAACACTGAAGCTTTCTTT.